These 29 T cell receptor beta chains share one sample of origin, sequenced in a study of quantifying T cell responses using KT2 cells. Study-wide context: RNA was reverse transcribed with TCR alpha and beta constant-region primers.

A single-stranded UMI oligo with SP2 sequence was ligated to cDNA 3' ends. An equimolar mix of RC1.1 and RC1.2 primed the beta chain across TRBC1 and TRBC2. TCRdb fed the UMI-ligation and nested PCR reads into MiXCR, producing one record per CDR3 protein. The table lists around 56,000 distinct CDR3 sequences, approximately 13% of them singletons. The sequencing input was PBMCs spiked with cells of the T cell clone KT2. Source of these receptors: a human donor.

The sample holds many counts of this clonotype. As DNA, the CDR3 is TGTGCCTGGCGCCGATTTTGGGGACAGGGCCGGGCCCCAGATACGCAGTATTTT. Its translation is CAWRRFWGQGRAPDTQYF. V gene TRBV30 combines with J gene TRBJ2-3, with TRBD1 matching over 9 bases. Germline CDR1 is GTSNPN and CDR2 is SVGIG (reference sequence). V was pared by 5 bases and J by 4 bases, with 19 bases of the junction left unmatched. CDR3 length: 18 residues.

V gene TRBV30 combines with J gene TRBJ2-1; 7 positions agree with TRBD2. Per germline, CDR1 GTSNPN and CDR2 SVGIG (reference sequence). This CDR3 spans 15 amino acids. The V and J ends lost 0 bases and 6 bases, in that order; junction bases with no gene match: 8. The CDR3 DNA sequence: TGTGCCTGGAGTGTACTCGGACTAGGGCCCAATGAGCAGTTCTTC. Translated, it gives CAWSVLGLGPNEQFF.

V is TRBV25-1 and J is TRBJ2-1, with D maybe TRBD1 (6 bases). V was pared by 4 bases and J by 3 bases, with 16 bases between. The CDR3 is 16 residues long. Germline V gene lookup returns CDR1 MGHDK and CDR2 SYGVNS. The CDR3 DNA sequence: TGTGCCAGCAGTGGAGCCGGCAGGGGTTACTACAATGAGCAGTTCTTC. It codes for CASSGAGRGYYNEQFF.

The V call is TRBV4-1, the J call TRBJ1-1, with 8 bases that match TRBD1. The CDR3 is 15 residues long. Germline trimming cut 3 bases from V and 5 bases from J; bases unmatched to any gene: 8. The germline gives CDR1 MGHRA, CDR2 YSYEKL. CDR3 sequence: CASSHGQGRRTEAFF. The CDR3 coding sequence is TGCGCCAGCAGCCACGGACAGGGAAGAAGGACTGAAGCTTTCTTT.

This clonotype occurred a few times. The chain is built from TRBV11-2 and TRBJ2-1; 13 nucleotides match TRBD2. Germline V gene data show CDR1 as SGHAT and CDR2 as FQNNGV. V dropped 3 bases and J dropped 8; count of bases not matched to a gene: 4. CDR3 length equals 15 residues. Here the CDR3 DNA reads TGTGCCAGCAGCTTGGGGGGACTAGCGGGGTATGAGCAGTTCTTC. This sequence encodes CASSLGGLAGYEQFF.

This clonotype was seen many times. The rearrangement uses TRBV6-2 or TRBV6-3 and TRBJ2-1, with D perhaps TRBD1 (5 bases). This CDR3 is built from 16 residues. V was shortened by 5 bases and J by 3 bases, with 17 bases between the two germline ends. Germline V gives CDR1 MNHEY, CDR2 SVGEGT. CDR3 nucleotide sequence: TGTGCCAGCAGTCCACCAAGGGGAATGGGCTACAATGAGCAGTTCTTC. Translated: CASSPPRGMGYNEQFF.

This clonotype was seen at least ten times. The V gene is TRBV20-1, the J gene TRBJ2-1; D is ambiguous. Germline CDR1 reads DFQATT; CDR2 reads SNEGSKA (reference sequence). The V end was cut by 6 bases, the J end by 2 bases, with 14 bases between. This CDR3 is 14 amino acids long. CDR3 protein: CSARWSTTYNEQFF. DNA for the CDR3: TGCAGTGCCAGATGGTCTACTACCTACAATGAGCAGTTCTTC.

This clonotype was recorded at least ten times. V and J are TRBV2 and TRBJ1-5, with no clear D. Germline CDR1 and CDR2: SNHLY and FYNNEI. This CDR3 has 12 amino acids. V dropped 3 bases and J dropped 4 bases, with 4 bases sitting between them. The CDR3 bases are TGTGCCAGCAGTGACAGTAATCAGCCCCAGCATTTT. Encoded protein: CASSDSNQPQHF.

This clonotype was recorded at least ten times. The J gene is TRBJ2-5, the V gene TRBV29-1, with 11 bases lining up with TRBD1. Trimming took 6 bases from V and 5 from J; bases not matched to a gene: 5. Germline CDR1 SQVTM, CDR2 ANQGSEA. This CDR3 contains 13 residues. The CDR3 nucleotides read TGCAGCGTCCGGACAGGGGGCATGGAGACCCAGTACTTC. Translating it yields CSVRTGGMETQYF.

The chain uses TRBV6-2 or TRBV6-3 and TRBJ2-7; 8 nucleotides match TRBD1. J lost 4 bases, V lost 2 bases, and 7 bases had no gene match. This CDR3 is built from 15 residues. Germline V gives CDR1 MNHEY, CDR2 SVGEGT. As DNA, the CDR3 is TGTGCCAGCAGTTACCGGGGACAGGCGAATTACGAGCAGTACTTC. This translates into CASSYRGQANYEQYF.

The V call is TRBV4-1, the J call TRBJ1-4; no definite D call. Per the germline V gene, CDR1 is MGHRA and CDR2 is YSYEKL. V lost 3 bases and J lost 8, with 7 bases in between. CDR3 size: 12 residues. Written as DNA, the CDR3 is TGCGCCAGCAGCCAGGATTCCGAAAAACTGTTTTTT. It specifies CASSQDSEKLFF.

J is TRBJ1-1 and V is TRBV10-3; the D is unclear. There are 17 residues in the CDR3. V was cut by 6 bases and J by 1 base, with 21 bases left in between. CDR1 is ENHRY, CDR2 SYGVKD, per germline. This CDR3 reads CAISSTLFGQTNTEAFF. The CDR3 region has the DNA TGTGCCATCAGCTCAACCTTGTTTGGCCAGACGAACACTGAAGCTTTCTTT.

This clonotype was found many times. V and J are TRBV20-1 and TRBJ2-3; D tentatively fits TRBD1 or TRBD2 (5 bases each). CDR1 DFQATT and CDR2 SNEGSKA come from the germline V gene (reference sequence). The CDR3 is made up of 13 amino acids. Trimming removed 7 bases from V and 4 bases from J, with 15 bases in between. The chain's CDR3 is CSVRFRGADTQYF. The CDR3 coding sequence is TGCAGTGTCCGGTTTAGGGGAGCAGATACGCAGTATTTT.

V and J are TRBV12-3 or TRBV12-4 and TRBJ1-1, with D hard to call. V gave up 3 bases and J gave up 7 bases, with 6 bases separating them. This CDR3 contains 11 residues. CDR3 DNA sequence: TGTGCCAGCAGTTTCTTTAATGAAGCTTTCTTT. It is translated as CASSFFNEAFF.

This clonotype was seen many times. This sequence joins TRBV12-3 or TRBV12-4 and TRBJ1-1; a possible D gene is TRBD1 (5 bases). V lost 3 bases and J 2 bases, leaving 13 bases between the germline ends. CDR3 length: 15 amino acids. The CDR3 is CASSLGGFYNTEAFF. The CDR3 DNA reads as TGTGCCAGCAGTTTGGGGGGTTTCTACAACACTGAAGCTTTCTTT.

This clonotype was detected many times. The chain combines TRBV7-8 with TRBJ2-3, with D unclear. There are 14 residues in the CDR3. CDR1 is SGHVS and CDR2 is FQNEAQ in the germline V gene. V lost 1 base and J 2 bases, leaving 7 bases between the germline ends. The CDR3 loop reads CASSLDYYTDTQYF. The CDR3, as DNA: TGTGCCAGCAGCTTAGATTACTACACAGATACGCAGTATTTT.

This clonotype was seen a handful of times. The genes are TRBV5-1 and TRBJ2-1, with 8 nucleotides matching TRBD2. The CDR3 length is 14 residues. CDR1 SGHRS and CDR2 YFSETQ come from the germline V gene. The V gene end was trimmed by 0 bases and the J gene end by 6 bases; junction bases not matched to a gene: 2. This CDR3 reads CASSLGGLVNEQFF. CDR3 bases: TGCGCCAGCAGCTTGGGGGGACTAGTCAATGAGCAGTTCTTC.

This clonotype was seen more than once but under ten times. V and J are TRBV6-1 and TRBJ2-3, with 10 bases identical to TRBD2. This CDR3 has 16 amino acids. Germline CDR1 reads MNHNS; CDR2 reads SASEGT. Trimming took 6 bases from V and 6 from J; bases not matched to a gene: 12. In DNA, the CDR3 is TGTGCCAGCAGACCTACTAGCGGGATGGCCTCTGATACGCAGTATTTT. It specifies CASRPTSGMASDTQYF.

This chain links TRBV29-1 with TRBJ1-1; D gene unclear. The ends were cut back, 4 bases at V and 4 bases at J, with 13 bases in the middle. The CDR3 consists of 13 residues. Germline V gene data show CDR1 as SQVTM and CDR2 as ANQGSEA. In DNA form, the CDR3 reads TGCAGCGTTGTGCTCGAATGGGGCACTGAAGCTTTCTTT. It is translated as CSVVLEWGTEAFF.

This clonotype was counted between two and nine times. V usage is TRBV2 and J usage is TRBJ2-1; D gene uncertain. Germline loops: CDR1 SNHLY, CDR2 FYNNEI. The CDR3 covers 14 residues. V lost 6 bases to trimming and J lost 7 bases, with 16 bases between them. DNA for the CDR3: TGTGCCAGCAGGCCCACCCTTATCGTAAATGAGCAGTTCTTC. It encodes CASRPTLIVNEQFF.

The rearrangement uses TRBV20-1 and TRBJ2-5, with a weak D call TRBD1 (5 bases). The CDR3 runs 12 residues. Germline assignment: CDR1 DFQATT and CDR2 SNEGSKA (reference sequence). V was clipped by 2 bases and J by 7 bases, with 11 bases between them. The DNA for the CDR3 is TGCAGTGCTAGACAACAGGTTGCGACCCAGTACTTC. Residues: CSARQQVATQYF.

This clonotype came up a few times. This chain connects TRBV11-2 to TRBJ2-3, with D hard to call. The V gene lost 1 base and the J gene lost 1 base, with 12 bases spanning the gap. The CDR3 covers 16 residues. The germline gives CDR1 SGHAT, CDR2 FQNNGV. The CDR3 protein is CASSLVRAGRTDTQYF. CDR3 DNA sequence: TGTGCCAGCAGCTTAGTACGGGCAGGACGCACAGATACGCAGTATTTT.

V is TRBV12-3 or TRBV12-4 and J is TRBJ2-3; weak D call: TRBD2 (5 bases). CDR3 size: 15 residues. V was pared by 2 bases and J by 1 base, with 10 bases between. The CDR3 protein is CASSLKAAGTDTQYF. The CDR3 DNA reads TGTGCCAGCAGTTTAAAGGCAGCGGGCACAGATACGCAGTATTTT.

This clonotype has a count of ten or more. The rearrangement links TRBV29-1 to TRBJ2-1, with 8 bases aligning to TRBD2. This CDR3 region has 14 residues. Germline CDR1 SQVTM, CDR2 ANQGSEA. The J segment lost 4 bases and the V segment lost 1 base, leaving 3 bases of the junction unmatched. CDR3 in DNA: TGCAGCGTTGAAGGCGGGGGGCTATACAATGAGCAGTTCTTC. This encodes CSVEGGGLYNEQFF.

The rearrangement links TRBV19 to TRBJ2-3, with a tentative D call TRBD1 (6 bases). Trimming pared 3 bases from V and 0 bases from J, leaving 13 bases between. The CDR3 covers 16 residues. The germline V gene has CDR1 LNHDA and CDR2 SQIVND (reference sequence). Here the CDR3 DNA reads TGTGCCAGTAGTATTGGGACATCCCCTAGCACAGATACGCAGTATTTT. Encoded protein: CASSIGTSPSTDTQYF.

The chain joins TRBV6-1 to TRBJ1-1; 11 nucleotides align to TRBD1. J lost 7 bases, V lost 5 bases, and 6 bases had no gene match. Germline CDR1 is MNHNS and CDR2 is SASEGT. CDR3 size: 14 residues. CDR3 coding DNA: TGTGCCAGCAGTCCCGGGACAGGGGGTCATGAAGCTTTCTTT. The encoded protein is CASSPGTGGHEAFF.

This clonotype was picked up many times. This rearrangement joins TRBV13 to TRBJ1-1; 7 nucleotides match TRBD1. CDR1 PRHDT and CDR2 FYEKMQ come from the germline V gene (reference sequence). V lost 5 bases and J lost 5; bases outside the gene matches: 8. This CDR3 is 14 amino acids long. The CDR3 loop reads CASSPQGIGTEAFF. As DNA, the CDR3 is TGTGCCAGCAGCCCACAGGGGATTGGGACTGAAGCTTTCTTT.

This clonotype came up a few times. In nucleotides, the CDR3 is TGTGCCAGCAGCCAAGTCTTGTCACGAAGCGAGCAGTTCTTC. The encoded protein is CASSQVLSRSEQFF. The V gene is TRBV3-1, the J gene TRBJ2-1, with D hard to call. Germline-derived CDR1 and CDR2 are LGHDT and YNNKEL (reference sequence). The CDR3 runs 14 residues. V was pared by 1 base and J by 10 bases, with 14 bases between.

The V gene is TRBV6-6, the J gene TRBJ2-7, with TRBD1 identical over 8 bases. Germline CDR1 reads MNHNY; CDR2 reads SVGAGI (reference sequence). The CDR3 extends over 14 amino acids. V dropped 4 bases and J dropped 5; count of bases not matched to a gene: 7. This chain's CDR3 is CASSSRDRINEQYF. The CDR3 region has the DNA TGTGCCAGCAGTTCCCGGGACAGGATCAACGAGCAGTACTTC.